This TCR beta chain was sequenced for a study of somatic mutations in cytotoxic T cells in rheumatoid arthritis (dated by TCRdb to 2017 to 2019). Broadly, across the study: Before any treatment started and right after they were diagnosed, patients gave peripheral blood samples (roughly 32 ml EDTA). Some T-cell populations stained with V beta antibodies were sorted by flow on a FACSAria II or Sony SH800 to nearly 100% purity, with sorted V beta1+ cells additionally subjected to TCRB sequencing. To characterize clonality, the study used TCRB deep sequencing while asking whether somatic mutations are carried by expanded CD8+ T-cell clones in newly diagnosed, untreated rheumatoid arthritis. TCRB deep sequencing was performed for approximately 61 rheumatoid arthritis patients and 15 to 20 healthy controls. Patient and control groups had essentially identical median ages.

CD4+ and CD8+ cells were isolated by positive magnetic bead selection on an AutoMACS, and purity was checked by flow cytometry. Clonal expansions were first screened by flow cytometry with a TCR V beta antibody panel, then characterized by TCRB deep sequencing of sorted CD8+ fractions. Ficoll-Paque PLUS density gradient separation was used to isolate peripheral blood mononuclear cells. Nucleospin Tissue or Tissue XS kits were used to extract DNA from CD4-enriched, CD8-enriched or PBMC samples, and a Qubit 2.0 fluorometer was used for quantification. The immunoSEQ assay was applied to genomic DNA for TCRB CDR3 sequencing. From the authors' description of their analysis: Patient CD8+ clones larger than 1% were compared against published virus-specific TCRB sequences, and only a few matched. The analyses included only productive TCRB rearrangements. A clone was defined by a unique TCRB CDR3 sequence, and clonality was computed as a productive clonality index based on Shannon entropy. The template counts of each clone relative to the total templates per sample were used to calculate repertoire overlap between two samples. A correlation with a Spearman r of roughly 0.6 was found between V-gene usage by flow cytometry and V-gene usage by TCRB sequencing. TCRdb took over this immuneACCESS table, retaining in-frame rearrangements with V and J assigned. Such tables are incomplete; in checked studies, under half of the missing clones stem from an unresolved V gene, and the remainder is unexplained. The V and J calls and clone size are taken from that table; D and trimming were inferred from the DNA. In this sample the table shows around 15,000 clones, roughly 82% of which occur a single time. 29% of the sample lies in the top ten.

With regard to this clone: Its specific antigen is unknown. No qualities accompany the bases; no much larger clone lies one base away.

The trim is 5 bases for V and 3 bases for J, with a gap of 11 bases between the germline ends. CDR1 and CDR2 were assigned from the germline V gene as SGHVS and FQNEAQ. The CDR3, cysteine through phenylalanine, is 13 amino acids long. The sequence is cut down to CDR3 DNA, 39 bases in frame from base 1. Results and caveats for the whole study, not just this receptor: Healthy controls showed no age-related increase in CD8+ clonality, whereas patients did (Spearman r of about 0.5). Viral specificity could not be ruled out by absence from virus-specific databases, and the antigen targets of the expanded CD8+ clones remained unknown. The finding that TRBV07 was slightly underrepresented in patients was left unadjusted for multiple comparisons. Rheumatoid arthritis patients and age-matched healthy controls did not significantly differ in CD8+ T-cell clonality. The largest CD8+ clone made up more than 20% of CD8+ cells in about an eighth of the roughly 65 patients, and blood and synovial fluid shared several identical CD8+ TCRB sequences.

Material: CD8+ T cells sorted from blood. This chain joins TRBV7-8 to TRBJ2-7; the D segment may tentatively be TRBD1 or TRBD2, each giving 5 matched bases. The clonotype comes from an adult with rheumatoid arthritis. The CDR3 region reads CASSQMRGYEQYF. The nucleotides read TGTGCCAGCAGCCAGATGAGGGGCTACGAGCAGTACTTC.